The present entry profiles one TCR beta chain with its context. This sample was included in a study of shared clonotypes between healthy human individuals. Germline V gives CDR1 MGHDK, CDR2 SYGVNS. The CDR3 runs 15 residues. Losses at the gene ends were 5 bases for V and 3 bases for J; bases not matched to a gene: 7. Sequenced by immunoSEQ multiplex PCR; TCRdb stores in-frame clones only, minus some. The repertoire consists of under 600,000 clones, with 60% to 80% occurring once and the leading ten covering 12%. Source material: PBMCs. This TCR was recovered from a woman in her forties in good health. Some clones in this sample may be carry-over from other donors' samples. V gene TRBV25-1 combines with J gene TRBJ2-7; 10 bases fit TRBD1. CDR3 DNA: TGTGCCAGCAGTAGCGCCGGGACAGGGGACTACGAGCAGTACTTC. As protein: CASSSAGTGDYEQYF.